One sample yielded the 9 T cell receptor beta chains listed below, sequenced in a study of CD8 T cells in Susac syndrome (dated by TCRdb to about 2019). The library was prepared using the immunoSEQ multiplex PCR assay. RNA was extracted using the RNeasy kit, and roughly 0.5 to 1 ug of the RNA was reverse transcribed with random hexamers. TCRdb's own reprocessing of the public reads used fastp at Q25 and MiXCR and kept productive beta chains. Each CDR3 protein appears once, grouped with its most common genes and DNA. Here the sample has roughly 160,000 distinct CDR3 sequences; around 95% occur a single time. Around 0.15% of the sample rests with the top ten. The sample taken for sequencing was CD4+ T cells from PBMCs. The receptors were sampled from a human donor in good health.

The V and J genes are TRBV15 and TRBJ2-3; 8 bases align to TRBD2. Looked up from germline, CDR1 is LNHNV and CDR2 is YYDKDF (reference sequence). After removal of 0 bases from V and 7 bases from J, the junction contained 9 bases not matched to a gene. This CDR3 comprises 16 residues. CDR3 sequence reads: CATSRETSGGLYTQYF. CDR3 bases: TGTGCCACCAGCAGAGAGACCAGCGGGGGATTATATACGCAGTATTTT.

The chain carries TRBV18 and TRBJ2-1; D might be TRBD2 (7 bases). Per germline, CDR1 KGHSH and CDR2 LQKENI. V was trimmed by 8 bases and J by 6 bases, leaving 14 bases between them. The CDR3 has 13 amino acids. The CDR3 DNA reads TGTGCCAGCAGCGGGACACTAGGCAATGAGCAGTTCTTC. Protein sequence: CASSGTLGNEQFF. Variable domain in full (rest from reference TRBV18 and TRBJ2-1): NAGVMQNPRHLVRRRGQEARLRCSPMKGHSHVYWYRQLPEEGLKFMVYLQKENIIDESGMPKERFSAEFPKEGPSILRIQQVVRGDSAAYFCASSGTLGNEQFFGPGTRLTVL.

The chain couples TRBV20-1 to TRBJ1-6, with D perhaps TRBD1 (6 bases). Germline V gene lookup returns CDR1 DFQATT and CDR2 SNEGSKA (reference sequence). This CDR3 spans 16 amino acids. Trimming left V 2 bases short and J 3 bases short, with 14 bases between. The chain's CDR3 is CSARTHQGIYNSPLHF. The CDR3, as DNA: TGCAGTGCTAGAACACACCAGGGGATCTATAATTCACCCCTCCACTTT.

The genes are TRBV20-1 and TRBJ1-4, with D possibly being TRBD1 (5 bases). Germline V gives CDR1 DFQATT, CDR2 SNEGSKA (reference sequence). This CDR3 region has 13 residues. V lost 5 bases to trimming and J lost 0 bases, with 7 bases between them. This chain's CDR3 is CSASTATNEKLFF. In DNA form, the CDR3 reads TGCAGTGCTTCGACAGCAACTAATGAAAAACTGTTTTTT.

The genes are TRBV7-2 and TRBJ2-7, with TRBD2 matching 10 bases. Per the germline V gene, CDR1 is SGHTA and CDR2 is FQGNSA. The CDR3 has 15 residues. V gave up 5 bases and J gave up 6 bases; unmatched junction bases: 10. The CDR3 DNA is TGTGCCAGCAGCCGAGGTCTAGCGGGGGAGGGCGAGCAGTACTTC. Amino acid sequence: CASSRGLAGEGEQYF. The whole variable domain, remainder taken from reference TRBV7-2 and TRBJ2-7, is GAGVSQSPSNKVTEKGKDVELRCDPISGHTALYWYRQSLGQGLEFLIYFQGNSAPDKSGLPSDRFSAERTGGSVSTLTIQRTQQEDSAVYLCASSRGLAGEGEQYFGPGTRLTVT.

The J gene is TRBJ1-1, the V gene TRBV24-1, with D tentatively TRBD1 (6 bases). The germline V gene encodes CDR1 KGHDR and CDR2 SFDVKD. Trimming pared 9 bases from V and 0 bases from J, leaving 10 bases between. The CDR3 loop spans 13 amino acids. The CDR3 sequence is CATSGVLNTEAFF. CDR3 DNA sequence: TGTGCCACCTCAGGGGTCCTGAACACTGAAGCTTTCTTT.

The rearrangement uses TRBV24-1 and TRBJ1-2, with TRBD1 matching over 11 bases. With 3 bases clipped from V and 6 bases from J, the junction kept 8 bases outside the gene matches. The CDR3 totals 16 residues. Per the germline V gene, CDR1 is KGHDR and CDR2 is SFDVKD. CDR3: CATSDPRTGGADGYTF. CDR3 bases: TGTGCCACCAGTGATCCCCGGACAGGGGGCGCGGATGGCTACACCTTC.

The gene calls are TRBV15 and TRBJ2-3; the D is unclear. The CDR3 runs to 15 residues. Germline CDR1 and CDR2: LNHNV and YYDKDF (reference sequence). The V end was cut by 2 bases, the J end by 1 base, with 10 bases between. CDR3 nucleotide sequence: TGTGCCACCAGCAGACCACTCACAGGCACAGATACGCAGTATTTT. Its protein product is CATSRPLTGTDTQYF. Variable domain in full (rest from reference TRBV15 and TRBJ2-3): DAMVIQNPRYQVTQFGKPVTLSCSQTLNHNVMYWYQQKSSQAPKLLFHYYDKDFNNEADTPDNFQSRRPNTSFCFLDIRSPGLGDTAMYLCATSRPLTGTDTQYFGPGTRLTVL.

The chain recombines TRBV30 with TRBJ2-5; TRBD1 matches 7 bases. J lost 2 bases, V lost 4 bases, and 13 bases had no gene match. The germline V gene has CDR1 GTSNPN and CDR2 SVGIG (reference sequence). The CDR3 consists of 16 residues. CDR3 coding DNA: TGTGCCTGGACGGGCAGGGGGAAAAGGCCTCAAGAGACCCAGTACTTC. Protein sequence: CAWTGRGKRPQETQYF.